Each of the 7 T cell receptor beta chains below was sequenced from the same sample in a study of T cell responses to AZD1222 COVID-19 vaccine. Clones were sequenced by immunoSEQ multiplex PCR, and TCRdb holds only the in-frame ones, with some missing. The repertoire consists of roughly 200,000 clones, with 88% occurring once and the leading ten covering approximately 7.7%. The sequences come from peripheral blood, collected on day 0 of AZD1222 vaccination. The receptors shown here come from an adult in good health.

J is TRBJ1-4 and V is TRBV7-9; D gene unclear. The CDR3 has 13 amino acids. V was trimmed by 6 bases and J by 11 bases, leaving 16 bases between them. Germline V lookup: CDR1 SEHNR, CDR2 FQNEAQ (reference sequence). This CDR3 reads CASSRIRESKLFF. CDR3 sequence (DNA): TGTGCCAGCAGTCGCATCCGGGAGAGCAAACTGTTTTTT.

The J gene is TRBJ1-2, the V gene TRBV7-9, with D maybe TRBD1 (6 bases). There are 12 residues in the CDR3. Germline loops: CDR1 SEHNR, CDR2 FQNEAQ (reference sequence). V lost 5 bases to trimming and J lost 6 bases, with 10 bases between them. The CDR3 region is CASSGKGDGYTF. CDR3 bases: TGTGCCAGCAGCGGGAAGGGGGATGGCTACACCTTC.

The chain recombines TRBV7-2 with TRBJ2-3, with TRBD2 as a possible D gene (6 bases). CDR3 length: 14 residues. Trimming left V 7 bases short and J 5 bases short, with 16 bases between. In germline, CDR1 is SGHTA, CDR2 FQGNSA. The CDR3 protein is CASTYIADQDTQYF. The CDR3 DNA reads TGTGCCAGCACCTATATAGCGGATCAAGATACGCAGTATTTT.

The CDR3 protein is CASSVGLAKRSEQFF. DNA of the CDR3: TGTGCCAGCAGTGTGGGACTAGCCAAGAGAAGTGAGCAGTTCTTC. The rearrangement joins TRBV6-4 to TRBJ2-1; 9 bases fit TRBD2. V trimming: 4 bases; J trimming: 9 bases; junction bases outside the gene matches: 10. The CDR3 sequence is 15 residues long. The germline CDR1 and CDR2 sequences are MRHNA and SNTAGT.

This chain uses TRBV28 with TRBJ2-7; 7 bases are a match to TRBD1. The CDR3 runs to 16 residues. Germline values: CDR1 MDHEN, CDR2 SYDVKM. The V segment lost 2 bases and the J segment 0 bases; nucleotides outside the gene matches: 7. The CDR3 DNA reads TGTGCCAGCAGTTTAGACTGGGACAGCAGCTCCTACGAGCAGTACTTC. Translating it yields CASSLDWDSSSYEQYF.

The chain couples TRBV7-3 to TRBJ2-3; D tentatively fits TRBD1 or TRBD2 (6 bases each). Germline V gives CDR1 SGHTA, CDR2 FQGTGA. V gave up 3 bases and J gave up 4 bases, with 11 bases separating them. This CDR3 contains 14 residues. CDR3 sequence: CASSFYGGADTQYF. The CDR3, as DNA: TGTGCCAGCAGCTTTTACGGGGGCGCAGATACGCAGTATTTT.

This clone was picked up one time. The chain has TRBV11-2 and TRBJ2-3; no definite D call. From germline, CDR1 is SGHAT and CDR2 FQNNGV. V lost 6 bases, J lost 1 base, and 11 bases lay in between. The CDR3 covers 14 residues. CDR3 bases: TGTGCCAGCAGATTCGGATGGGGCACAGATACGCAGTATTTT. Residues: CASRFGWGTDTQYF. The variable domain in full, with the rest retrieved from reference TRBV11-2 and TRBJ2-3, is EAGVAQSPRYKIIEKRQSVAFWCNPISGHATLYWYQQILGQGPKLLIQFQNNGVVDDSQLPKDRFSAERLKGVDSTLKIQPAKLEDSAVYLCASRFGWGTDTQYFGPGTRLTVL.